The present T cell receptor (beta chain) was sequenced within a study of CD8+ T cells in alopecia areata. Sequencing used cDNA as its template, made by extracting RNA and reverse transcribing it. The repertoire was sequenced with immunoSEQ multiplex PCR; TCRdb's copy has only in-frame clones and lacks some. The sample lists approximately 130,000 clones, over 60% seen once, with around 5.7% in the top ten. Regarding the study as a whole: Uncertainty about whether baseline CD8+ expansion is linked to response remains, with one nonresponder.

Regarding treatment: oral pan-JAK inhibitor, 5-10 mg twice daily. Trimming at V came to 4 bases and at J to 5 bases, leaving 7 bases not matched to a gene. The CDR3 runs to 15 residues. CDR1 SGHTA and CDR2 FQGNSA come from the germline V gene. This clone was counted a few times. The target antigen is unknown. The genes are TRBV7-2 and TRBJ2-5; 10 bases line up with TRBD2. The sequencing here drew on CD4+ T cells sorted from blood, taken at week 4, from a patient treated with tofacitinib. The sequence was obtained from a human donor with alopecia areata. As DNA, the CDR3 is TGTGCCAGCAGCTACGGACTAGCGGTGAGGGAGACCCAGTACTTC. This codes for CASSYGLAVRETQYF.